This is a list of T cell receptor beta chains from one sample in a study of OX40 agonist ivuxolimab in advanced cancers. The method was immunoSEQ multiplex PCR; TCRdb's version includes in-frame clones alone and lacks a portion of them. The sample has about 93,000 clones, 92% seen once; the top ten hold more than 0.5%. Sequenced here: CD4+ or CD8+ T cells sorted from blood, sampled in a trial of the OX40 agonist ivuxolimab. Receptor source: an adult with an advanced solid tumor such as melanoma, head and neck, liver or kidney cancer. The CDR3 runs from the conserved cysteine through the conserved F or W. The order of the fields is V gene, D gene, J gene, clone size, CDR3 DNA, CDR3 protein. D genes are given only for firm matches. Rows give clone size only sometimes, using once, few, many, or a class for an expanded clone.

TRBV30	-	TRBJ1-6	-	TGTGCCTGGAGTGTAAGTGGGTTGGGACGGCCTAATTCACCCCTCCACTTT	CAWSVSGLGRPNSPLHF
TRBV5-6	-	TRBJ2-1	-	TGTGCCAGCAGCAGGGGGCCCAGGGCAGGGGGGGATGAGCAGTTCTTC	CASSRGPRAGGDEQFF
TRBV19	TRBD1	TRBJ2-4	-	TGTGCCAGTAGTATTTGGGGACAGGGGATTTCCAAAAACATTCAGTACTTC	CASSIWGQGISKNIQYF
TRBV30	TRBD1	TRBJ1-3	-	TGTGCCTGGAGAACCAGAGAACAGGGGGCCCGCTCTGGAAACACCATATATTTT	CAWRTREQGARSGNTIYF
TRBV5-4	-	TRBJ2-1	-	TGTGCCAGCAGCTTGGCCGAGGGAACCCACCGGAGGTTCTTC	CASSLAEGTHRRFF
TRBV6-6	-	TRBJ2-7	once	TGTGCCAGCAGTTACTCGTCAGGGCGCTACGAGCAGTACTTC	CASSYSSGRYEQYF
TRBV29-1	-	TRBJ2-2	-	TGCAGCGTTCAAGGGGCGGTTGAACACCGGGGAGCTGTTTTT	CSVQGAVEHRGAVF
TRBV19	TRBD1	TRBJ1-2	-	TGTGCCAGTAGTATAGCCCGCCCGGACAGGATTCTCCACTATGGCTACACCTTC	CASSIARPDRILHYGYTF
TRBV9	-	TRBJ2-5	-	TGTGCCAGCAGCGTAGGCCATTTTGGAGCAGGCCACCAAGAGACCCAGTACTTC	CASSVGHFGAGHQETQYF
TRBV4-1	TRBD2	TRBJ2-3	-	TGCGCCAGCAGCCAAGACGCCGGCTTCCCCCTAGCGGGGGAGGAGACAGATACGCAGTATTTT	CASSQDAGFPLAGEETDTQYF
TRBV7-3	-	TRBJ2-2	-	TGTGCCAGCAGCCCTCACGGGGGCACCGGGGAGCTGTTTTTT	CASSPHGGTGELFF
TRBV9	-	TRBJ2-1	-	TGTGCCAGCAGCCCTAGGGCCCCCGGCTACAATGAGCAGTTCTTC	CASSPRAPGYNEQFF
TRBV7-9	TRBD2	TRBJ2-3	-	TGTGCCAGCAGCCGTGGGTGGAGCGGGAGGGAAGGCACAGATACGCAGTATTTT	CASSRGWSGREGTDTQYF
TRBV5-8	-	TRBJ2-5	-	TGTGCCAGCAGCTTGGAAATGAGTGGGACCCAGTACTTC	CASSLEMSGTQYF
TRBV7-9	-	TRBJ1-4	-	TGTGCCAGCAGCTTGCGGGAGGTTCTTAATGAAAAACTGTTTTTT	CASSLREVLNEKLFF
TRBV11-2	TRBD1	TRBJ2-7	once	TGTGCCAGCAGCTTACAGGGGGTCTCCTACGAGCAGTACTTC	CASSLQGVSYEQYF
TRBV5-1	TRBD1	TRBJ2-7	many	TGCGCCAGCGCCGAGGGGGACAGGGCCTACGAGCAGTACTTC	CASAEGDRAYEQYF
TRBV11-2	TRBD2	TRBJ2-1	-	TGTGCCAGCAGCAATCCCCCTGGGGGGGTACCACACAATGAGCAGTTCTTC	CASSNPPGGVPHNEQFF